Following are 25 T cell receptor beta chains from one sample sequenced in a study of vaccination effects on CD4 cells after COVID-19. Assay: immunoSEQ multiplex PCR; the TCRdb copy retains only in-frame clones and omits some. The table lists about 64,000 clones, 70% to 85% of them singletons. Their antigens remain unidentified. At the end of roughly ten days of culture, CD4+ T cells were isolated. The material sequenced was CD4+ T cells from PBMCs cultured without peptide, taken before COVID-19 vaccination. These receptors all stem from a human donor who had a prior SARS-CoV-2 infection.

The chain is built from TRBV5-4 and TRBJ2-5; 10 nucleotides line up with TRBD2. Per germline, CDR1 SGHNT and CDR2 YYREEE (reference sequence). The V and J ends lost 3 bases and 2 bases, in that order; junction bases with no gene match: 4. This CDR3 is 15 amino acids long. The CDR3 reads CASSSQREGQETQYF. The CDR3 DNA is TGTGCCAGCAGCTCCCAGCGGGAGGGTCAAGAGACCCAGTACTTC.

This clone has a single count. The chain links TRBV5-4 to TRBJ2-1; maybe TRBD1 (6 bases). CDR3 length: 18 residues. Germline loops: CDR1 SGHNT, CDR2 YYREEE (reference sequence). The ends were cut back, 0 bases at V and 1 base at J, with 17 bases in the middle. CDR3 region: CASSLALRGGASYNEQFF. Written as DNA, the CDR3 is TGTGCCAGCAGCTTGGCCCTTCGAGGGGGAGCTTCCTACAATGAGCAGTTCTTC.

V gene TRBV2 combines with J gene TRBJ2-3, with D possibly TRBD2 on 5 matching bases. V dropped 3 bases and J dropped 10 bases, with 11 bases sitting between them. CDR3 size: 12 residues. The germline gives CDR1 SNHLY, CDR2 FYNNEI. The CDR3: CASSEDFPAQYF. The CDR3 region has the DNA TGTGCCAGCAGTGAGGACTTCCCGGCGCAGTATTTT.

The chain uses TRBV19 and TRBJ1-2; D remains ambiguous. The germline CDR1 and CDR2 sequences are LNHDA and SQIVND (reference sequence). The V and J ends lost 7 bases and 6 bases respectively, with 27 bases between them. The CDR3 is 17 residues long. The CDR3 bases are TGTGCCAGTATGAGTTTGGGGTTGGGGTTTGCCCTCGATGGCTACACCTTC. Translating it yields CASMSLGLGFALDGYTF.

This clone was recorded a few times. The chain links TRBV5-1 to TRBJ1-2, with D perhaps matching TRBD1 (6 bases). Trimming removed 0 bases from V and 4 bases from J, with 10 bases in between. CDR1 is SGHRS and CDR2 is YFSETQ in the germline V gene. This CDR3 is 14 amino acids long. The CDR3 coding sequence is TGCGCCAGCAGCTTGGAAGGCAGGGGCTATGGCTACACCTTC. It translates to CASSLEGRGYGYTF.

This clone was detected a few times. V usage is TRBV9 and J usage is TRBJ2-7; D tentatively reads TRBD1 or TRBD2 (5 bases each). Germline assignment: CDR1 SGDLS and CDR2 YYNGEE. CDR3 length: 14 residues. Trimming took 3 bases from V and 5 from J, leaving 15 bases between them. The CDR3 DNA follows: TGTGCCAGCAGCGAGGACCTTAGGGGACACGAGCAGTACTTC. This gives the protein CASSEDLRGHEQYF.

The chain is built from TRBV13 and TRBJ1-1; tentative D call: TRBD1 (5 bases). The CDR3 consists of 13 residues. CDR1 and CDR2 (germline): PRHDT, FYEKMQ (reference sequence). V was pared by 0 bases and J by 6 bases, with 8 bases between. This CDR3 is CASSLGRDSEAFF. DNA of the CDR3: TGTGCCAGCAGCTTAGGCAGGGACTCTGAAGCTTTCTTT. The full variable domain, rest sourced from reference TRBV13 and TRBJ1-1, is AAGVIQSPRHLIKEKRETATLKCYPIPRHDTVYWYQQGPGQDPQFLISFYEKMQSDKGSIPDRFSAQQFSDYHSELNMSSLELGDSALYFCASSLGRDSEAFFGQGTRLTVV.

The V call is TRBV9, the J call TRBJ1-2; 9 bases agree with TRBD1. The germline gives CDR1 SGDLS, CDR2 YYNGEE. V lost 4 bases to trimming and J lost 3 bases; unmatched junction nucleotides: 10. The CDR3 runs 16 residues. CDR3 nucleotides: TGTGCCAGCAGCCCCGGGACAGGGCGTCGGGACTATGGCTACACCTTC. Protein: CASSPGTGRRDYGYTF.

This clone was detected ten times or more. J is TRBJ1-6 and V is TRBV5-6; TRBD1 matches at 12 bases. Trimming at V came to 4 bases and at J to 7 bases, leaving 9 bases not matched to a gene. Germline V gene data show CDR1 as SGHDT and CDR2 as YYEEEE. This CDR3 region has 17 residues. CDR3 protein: CASSPGTGGRQNSPLHF. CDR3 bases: TGTGCCAGCAGCCCTGGGACAGGGGGCCGACAAAATTCACCCCTCCACTTT.

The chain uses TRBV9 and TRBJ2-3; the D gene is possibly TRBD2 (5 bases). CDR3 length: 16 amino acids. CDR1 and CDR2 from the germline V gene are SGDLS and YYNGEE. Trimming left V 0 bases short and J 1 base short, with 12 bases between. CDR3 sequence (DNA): TGTGCCAGCAGCGTAGATGAACGCGGGCGCACAGATACGCAGTATTTT. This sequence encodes CASSVDERGRTDTQYF.

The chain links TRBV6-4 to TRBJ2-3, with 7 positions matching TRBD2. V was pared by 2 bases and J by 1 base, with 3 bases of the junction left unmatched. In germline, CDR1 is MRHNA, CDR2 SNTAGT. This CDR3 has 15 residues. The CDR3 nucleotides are TGTGCCAGCAGTGACAGGGCGGGGGGCACAGATACGCAGTATTTT. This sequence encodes CASSDRAGGTDTQYF.

CDR3 region: CATSRSTHEQFF. The CDR3 DNA reads as TGTGCCACCAGCAGAAGCACCCATGAGCAGTTCTTC. The chain recombines TRBV15 with TRBJ2-1; D unresolved. The CDR3 sequence is 12 residues long. Trimming shortened V by 2 bases and J by 8 bases, and 7 bases separated the two germline ends. Germline CDR1 LNHNV, CDR2 YYDKDF (reference sequence).

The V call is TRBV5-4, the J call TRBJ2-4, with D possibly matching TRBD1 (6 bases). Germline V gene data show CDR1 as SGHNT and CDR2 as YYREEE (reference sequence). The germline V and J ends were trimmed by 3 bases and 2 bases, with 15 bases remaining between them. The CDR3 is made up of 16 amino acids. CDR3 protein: CASSSQGSHTKNIQYF. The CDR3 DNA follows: TGTGCCAGCAGCTCACAGGGATCGCATACCAAAAACATTCAGTACTTC.

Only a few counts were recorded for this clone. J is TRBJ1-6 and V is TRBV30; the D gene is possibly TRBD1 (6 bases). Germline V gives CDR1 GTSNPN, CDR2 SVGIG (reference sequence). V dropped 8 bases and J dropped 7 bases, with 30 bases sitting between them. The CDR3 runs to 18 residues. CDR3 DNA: TGTGCCCATATAAAACCTCTTCGGGGACACAGGCGGAATTCACCCCTCCACTTT. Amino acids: CAHIKPLRGHRRNSPLHF.

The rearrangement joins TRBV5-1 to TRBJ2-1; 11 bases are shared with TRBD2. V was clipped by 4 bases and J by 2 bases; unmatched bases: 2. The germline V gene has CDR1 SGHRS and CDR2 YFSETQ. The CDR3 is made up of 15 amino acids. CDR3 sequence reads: CASSLGLAAYNEQFF. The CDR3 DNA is TGCGCCAGCAGCCTGGGACTAGCGGCCTACAATGAGCAGTTCTTC.

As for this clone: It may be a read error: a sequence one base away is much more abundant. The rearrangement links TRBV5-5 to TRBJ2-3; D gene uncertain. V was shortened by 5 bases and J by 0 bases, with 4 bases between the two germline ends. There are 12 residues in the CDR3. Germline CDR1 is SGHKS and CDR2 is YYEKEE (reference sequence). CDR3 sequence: CASRDSTDTQYF. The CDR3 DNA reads TGTGCCAGCAGGGACAGCACAGATACGCAGTATTTT. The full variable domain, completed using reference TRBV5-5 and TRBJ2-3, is DAGVTQSPTHLIKTRGQQVTLRCSPISGHKSVSWYQQVLGQGPQFIFQYYEKEERGRGNFPDRFSARQFPNYSSELNVNALLLGDSALYLCASRDSTDTQYFGPGTRLTVL.

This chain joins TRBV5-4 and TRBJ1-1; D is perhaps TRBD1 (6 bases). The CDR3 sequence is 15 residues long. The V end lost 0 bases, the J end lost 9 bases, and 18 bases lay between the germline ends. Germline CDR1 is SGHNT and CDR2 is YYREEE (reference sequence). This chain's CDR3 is CASSLGAQGGNKAFF. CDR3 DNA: TGTGCCAGCAGCTTGGGAGCACAGGGAGGAAATAAAGCTTTCTTT.

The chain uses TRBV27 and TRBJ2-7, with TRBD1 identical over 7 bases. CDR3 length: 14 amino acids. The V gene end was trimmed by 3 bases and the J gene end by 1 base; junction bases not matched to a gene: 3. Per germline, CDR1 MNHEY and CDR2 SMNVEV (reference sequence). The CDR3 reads CASSLGQLSYEQYF. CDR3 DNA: TGTGCCAGCAGTTTGGGACAGCTTTCCTACGAGCAGTACTTC.

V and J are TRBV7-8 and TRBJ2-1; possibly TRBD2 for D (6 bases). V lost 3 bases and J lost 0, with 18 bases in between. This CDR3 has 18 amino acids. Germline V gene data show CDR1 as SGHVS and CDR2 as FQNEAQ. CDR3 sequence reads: CASSFNLRGRSSYNEQFF. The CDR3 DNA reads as TGTGCCAGCAGCTTCAACTTGCGGGGCCGATCCTCCTACAATGAGCAGTTCTTC. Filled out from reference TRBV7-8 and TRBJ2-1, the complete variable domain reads GAGVSQSPRYKVAKRGQDVALRCDPISGHVSLFWYQQALGQGPEFLTYFQNEAQLDKSGLPSDRFFAERPEGSVSTLKIQRTQQEDSAVYLCASSFNLRGRSSYNEQFFGPGTRLTVL.

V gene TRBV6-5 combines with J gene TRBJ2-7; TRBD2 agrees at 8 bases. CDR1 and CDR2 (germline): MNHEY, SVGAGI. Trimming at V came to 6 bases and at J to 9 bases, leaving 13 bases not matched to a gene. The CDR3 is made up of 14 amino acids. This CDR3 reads CASSAGTRGLVQYF. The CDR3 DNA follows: TGTGCCAGCAGCGCCGGGACTAGAGGTTTAGTGCAGTACTTC.

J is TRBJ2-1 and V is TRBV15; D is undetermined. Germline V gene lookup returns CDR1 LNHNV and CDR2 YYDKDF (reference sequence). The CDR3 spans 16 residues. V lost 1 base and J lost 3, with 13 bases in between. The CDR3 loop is CATSRATDGRYNEQFF. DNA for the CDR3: TGTGCCACCAGCAGAGCTACAGATGGGCGCTACAATGAGCAGTTCTTC.

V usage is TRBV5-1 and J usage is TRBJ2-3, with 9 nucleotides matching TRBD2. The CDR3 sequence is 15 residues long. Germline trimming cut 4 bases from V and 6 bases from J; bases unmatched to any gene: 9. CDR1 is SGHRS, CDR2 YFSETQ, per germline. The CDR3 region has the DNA TGCGCCAGCAGCGCACTAGCGGGTACCATCGATACGCAGTATTTT. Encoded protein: CASSALAGTIDTQYF.

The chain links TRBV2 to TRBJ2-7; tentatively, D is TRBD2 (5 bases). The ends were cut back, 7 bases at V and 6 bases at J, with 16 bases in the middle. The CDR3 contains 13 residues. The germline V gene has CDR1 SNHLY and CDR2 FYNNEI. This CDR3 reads CASKGSDEGEQYF. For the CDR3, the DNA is TGTGCCAGCAAGGGCAGCGACGAGGGCGAGCAGTACTTC.

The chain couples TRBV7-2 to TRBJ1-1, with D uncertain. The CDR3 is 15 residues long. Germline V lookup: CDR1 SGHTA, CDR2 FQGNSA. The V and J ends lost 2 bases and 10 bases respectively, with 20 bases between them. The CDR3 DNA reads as TGTGCCAGCAGCTTAAGGGCGTGGGCAGACCAAGTAGCTTTCTTT. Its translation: CASSLRAWADQVAFF.

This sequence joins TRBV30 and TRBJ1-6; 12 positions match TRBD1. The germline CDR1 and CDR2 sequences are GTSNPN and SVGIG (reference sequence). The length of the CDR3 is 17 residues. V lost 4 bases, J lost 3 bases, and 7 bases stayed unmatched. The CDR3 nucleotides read TGTGCCTGGACCCCCGGGACAGGGGGCTTCTATAATTCACCCCTCCACTTT. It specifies CAWTPGTGGFYNSPLHF.